This entry is about one T cell receptor (gamma chain). This clone has just a few counts. Its binding antigen is unknown. The translation of this DNA and the TCRdb protein of a much larger clone differ at residue 7, probably owing to a read error; the protein shown here is translated from the DNA. This sample stems from a study of in vitro expanded adult blood gammadelta T cells (dated by TCRdb to 2020 to 2021). A note on the overall study: Sort purities ranging from about 96% to 100% Vgamma9Vdelta2 cells among T cells were obtained. Three subjects were included in the TCR repertoire analysis. The study compared the TCR repertoire of Vgamma9Vdelta2 T cells expanded in vitro with a mistletoe-extract drug against those expanded with HMBPP or zoledronate. Cells from each donor were stimulated separately with HMBPP, zoledronate or AbnobaViscum P, and the TRG and TRD CDR3 repertoires were sequenced for each condition. The paper as a whole reports these results and caveats: The TRDV2 repertoire shared between treatments was private to each donor, and multidimensional scaling grouped TRD repertoires by subject rather than by stimulant. Every repertoire came from in vitro expanded cultures of healthy donor cells rather than from mistletoe-treated patients. Most of the top TRGV9 CDR3 clonotypes were public, as they were shared across donors and across all three stimulation conditions. AbnobaViscum P-expanded Vgamma9Vdelta2 repertoires showed CDR3 length, diversity and J usage similar to HMBPP- and zoledronate-expanded repertoires, suggesting a polyclonal response.

The germline V gene (reference sequence) gives CDR1 as GITISATS and CDR2 as ISYDGTV. V and J are trimmed by 0 bases and 6 bases, and the gene matches miss 2 bases of the junction. Including cysteine and phenylalanine, the CDR3 has 16 amino acids. Of the read, only the CDR3 DNA is kept; its 48 bases are in frame from base 1. The treatment or condition label, as the study defines it: AbnobaViscum Pini, a non-fermented European mistletoe (Viscum album, pine host) extract drug, around 1,100 ug/mL. Live CD3+ TCRgammadelta+ Vgamma9+ Vdelta2+ T cells were FACS-sorted on a FACS Aria III after expansion. Before expansion, PBMC received a one-day pulse of roughly 1,000 ug/mL AbnobaViscum P and were then washed three times. Cultures were expanded for approximately 15 days, with IL-2 replenished every 3 to 4 days. After the one-day stimulant pulse, cells were washed three times and then cultured in medium containing about 110 U/mL IL-2. Before culture, peripheral blood mononuclear cells were isolated using Lymphoprep gradient centrifugation and then cryopreserved in liquid nitrogen.

Library construction relied on 5' RACE. The RNeasy Micro Kit was used to extract RNA from around 9,900 sorted cells per sample. Libraries were generated by template-switch reverse transcription, after which the CDR3gamma and CDR3delta regions were amplified by PCR. Sequencing of the amplicons was done on an Illumina MiSeq with the V2 300 kit, which yielded 150 bp paired-end reads. In the authors' own workflow: FastQC version 0.11.8 was used to assess read quality. MiXCR version 3.0.3 was used to build CDR3 sequences by aligning reads to GenBank TRG or TRD reference genes. MiXCR ran with default parameters, except that TRDD assembly used 3 instead of 5 consecutive nucleotides. VDJtools version 1.2.1 with default settings was used for the repertoire analyses, which included normalized Shannon-Wiener diversity, clonotype tracking and multidimensional scaling. CDR3 sequences that were out-of-frame or contained stop codons were left out of the analysis. TCRdb processed the public reads again with the CATT caller, after which rows with matching DNA were combined. In this record, the V and J calls reflect TCRdb's handling and not the investigators' own analysis. This sample's table lists roughly 80 gamma-chain clones.

The source was gamma-delta T cells from peripheral blood expanded in culture, collected from an in vitro culture stimulated with Abnoba P. This receptor was obtained from an adult in good health. Recombination linked TRGV9 to TRGJP. The CDR3 here reads CALWEVLELGKKIKVF. The nucleotides are TGTGCCTTGTGGGAGGTGCTAGAGTTGGGCAAAAAAATCAAGGTATTT.